This is a list of T cell receptor beta chains from one sample in a study of blood T cells in healthy people across ages. TCRdb used MiXCR to reprocess the 5' RACE reads, holding one entry per CDR3 protein. The data hold around 900,000 distinct CDR3 sequences, with roughly 50% observed a single time. Sample: blood. The receptor set was obtained from a woman aged 55-75 years in good health. Each CDR3 is given with its conserved first and last residue. A D gene is named only where the DNA matches it firmly. Clone size, where shown, is once, few, many, or a class for clones that have expanded.

clone_size,v_call,d_call,j_call,cdr3_nt,cdr3_aa
.,TRBV15,.,TRBJ1-2,TGTGCCACCAGCAGAGATAGCAGTTATGGCTACACCTTC,CATSRDSSYGYTF
.,TRBV12-3/TRBV12-4,.,TRBJ1-1,TGTGCCAGCAATCTTTTTATCAAGGGGTACGGTTCGGGTGAAGCTTTCTTT,CASNLFIKGYGSGEAFF
.,TRBV6-5,.,TRBJ2-3,TGTGCCAGCAGTTTGAGCAAACGCACAGATACGCAGTATTTT,CASSLSKRTDTQYF
.,TRBV7-6,.,TRBJ1-2,TGTGCCAGCAGTTTAATGAGGGGTGACTATGGCTACACCTTC,CASSLMRGDYGYTF
.,TRBV6-6,TRBD1,TRBJ2-5,TGTGCCAGCAGTTACTCTGGACAGGGGCGGACCCAGTACTTC,CASSYSGQGRTQYF
.,TRBV6-5,TRBD2,TRBJ2-3,TGTGCCAGCAGTCTAGCGGGAGAAGGGGCAGATACGCAGTATTTT,CASSLAGEGADTQYF
.,TRBV24-1,TRBD2,TRBJ2-7,TGTGCCACCAGTGATTCGAGCGGGAGGGGCGACGAGCAGTACTTC,CATSDSSGRGDEQYF
.,TRBV29-1,.,TRBJ2-7,TGCAGCGTTGAAGAAGTCGGCTACGAGCAGTACTTC,CSVEEVGYEQYF
.,TRBV28,.,TRBJ2-7,TGTGCCAGCGTCGATTGGGGGAATTACGAGCAGTACTTC,CASVDWGNYEQYF
few,TRBV15,.,TRBJ2-5,TGTGCCACCAGCAGTCCCCCGGGGGAGACCCAGTACTTC,CATSSPPGETQYF
few,TRBV6-6,.,TRBJ1-2,TGTGCCAGCAGTCCAGGGGTGGGCTATGGCTACGCCTTC,CASSPGVGYGYAF
.,TRBV6-2/TRBV6-3,.,TRBJ2-5,TGTGCCAGCAAGAAGGGCAGCCAAGAGACCCAGTACTTC,CASKKGSQETQYF
.,TRBV6-6,TRBD2,TRBJ2-7,TGTGCCAGCACGGAGATGACTAGCGGTACCACCTACGAGCAGTACTTC,CASTEMTSGTTYEQYF
.,TRBV25-1,.,TRBJ1-5,TGTGCCAGCAGTGACAGGGTAGGGCAGCCCCAGCATTTT,CASSDRVGQPQHF
.,TRBV18,TRBD1,TRBJ2-3,TGTGCCAGCTCGCCAGCCCGGGGACAGGGGGCGGATACGCAGTATTTT,CASSPARGQGADTQYF
few,TRBV6-5,.,TRBJ2-3,TGTGCCAGCAGTTACTCGATCCTTCCGGGAAGCACAGATACGCAGTATTTT,CASSYSILPGSTDTQYF
few,TRBV5-1,TRBD2,TRBJ2-3,TGCGCCAGCAGCTTCCCCTCTACTAGCGGGGCCACAGATACGCAGTATTTT,CASSFPSTSGATDTQYF
few,TRBV6-2/TRBV6-3,TRBD1,TRBJ1-5,TGTGCCAGCAGTTACCCGGACAGGGGGCTCAATCAGCCCCAGCATTTT,CASSYPDRGLNQPQHF
.,TRBV4-1,TRBD2,TRBJ2-1,TGCGCCAGCAGACTAGCGGGAGGGCGCAAGGGTGAGCAGTTCTTC,CASRLAGGRKGEQFF
.,TRBV28,.,TRBJ2-1,TGTGCCAGCAGTGTCAGGGACAACAATGTGCAGTTCTTC,CASSVRDNNVQFF
few,TRBV20-1,.,TRBJ2-5,TGCAGTGCGCGAAAAAAAGGAGTCGAGACCCAGTACTTC,CSARKKGVETQYF
few,TRBV7-2,.,TRBJ2-1,TGTGCCAGCAGCTTAGGGATGAATGAGCAGTTCTTC,CASSLGMNEQFF
.,TRBV6-6,.,TRBJ2-3,TGTGCCAGCAGTCCCCTTGGTGGGGCAATGGGAGATACGCAGTATTTT,CASSPLGGAMGDTQYF
.,TRBV5-6,.,TRBJ2-3,TGTGCCAGCAACCCGAAGCTTGGAGGGGCAACAGATACGCAGTATTTT,CASNPKLGGATDTQYF
.,TRBV6-1,.,TRBJ2-5,TGTGCCAGCAGTGAAGTGGGGGTTACGGGCCAAGAGACCCAGTACTTC,CASSEVGVTGQETQYF